Below, 20 T cell receptor beta chains from the same sample are listed, as sequenced in a study of control samples from healthy donors and cancer patients. This table comes from immunoSEQ multiplex PCR, and its TCRdb copy is limited to in-frame clones, with some not included. The sample consists of 150,000 to 200,000 clones, almost 90% of them appearing once. The sequenced material came from blood. These receptor sequences come from a woman aged 45 to 65 in good health.

For the CDR3, the DNA is TGTGCCACCAGTGATTTCCGTCCAGCGGGAGGAAGAGATACGCAGTATTTT. This sequence encodes CATSDFRPAGGRDTQYF. The chain carries TRBV24-1 and TRBJ2-3, with 9 bases fitting TRBD2. Germline V gene lookup returns CDR1 KGHDR and CDR2 SFDVKD. This CDR3 contains 17 residues. Trimming removed 1 base from V and 5 bases from J; junction bases left unmatched: 9.

The V gene is TRBV27, the J gene TRBJ1-2; TRBD1 is a possible D gene (5 bases). This CDR3 contains 14 residues. V shed 5 bases and J shed 5 bases, with 15 bases lying between them. Per germline, CDR1 MNHEY and CDR2 SMNVEV (reference sequence). Here the CDR3 reads CASSRGWGTYGYTF. The CDR3 DNA sequence: TGTGCCAGCAGTCGGGGGTGGGGAACGTATGGCTACACCTTC.

The chain uses TRBV6-6 and TRBJ1-5; D may be TRBD1 (5 bases). The CDR3 is 15 residues long. Per the germline V gene, CDR1 is MNHNY and CDR2 is SVGAGI (reference sequence). The V end lost 2 bases, the J end lost 0 bases, and 8 bases lay between the germline ends. This CDR3 is CASSYPGSSNQPQHF. The CDR3 region has the DNA TGTGCCAGCAGTTACCCAGGGAGTAGCAATCAGCCCCAGCATTTT.

This clone has only a few counts. The chain recombines TRBV19 with TRBJ2-5; the D gene is possibly TRBD2 (6 bases). The CDR3 consists of 15 residues. Trimming cost V 6 bases and J 1 base, with 15 bases left between them. Germline-derived CDR1 and CDR2 are LNHDA and SQIVND (reference sequence). The CDR3 protein is CASRAPRGGQETQYF. CDR3 DNA sequence: TGTGCCAGTAGGGCCCCGAGGGGAGGCCAAGAGACCCAGTACTTC.

The chain is built from TRBV21-1 and TRBJ2-3; the table's TRBD2 call for D was not verified on the DNA. TRBV21-1 is shown as a pseudogene. There are 15 residues in the CDR3. DNA of the CDR3: TGTGCCAGCGGTAACGGGGGACGCCCTTCAGATACGCAGTATTTT. Its translation: CASGNGGRPSDTQYF.

The chain couples TRBV19 to TRBJ2-2; no clear D gene. The CDR3 is 11 amino acids. Germline loops: CDR1 LNHDA, CDR2 SQIVND (reference sequence). With 3 bases removed from V and 12 bases from J, the gap between germline ends came to 8 bases. This CDR3 is CASSMAAQLFF. The CDR3 DNA sequence: TGTGCCAGTAGTATGGCGGCTCAGCTGTTTTTT.

The CDR3 sequence is CASSFDEKLFF. The CDR3, as DNA: TGCGCCAGCAGCTTCGATGAAAAACTGTTTTTT. The chain is built from TRBV5-1 and TRBJ1-4; no clear D. V was clipped by 2 bases and J by 6 bases, with 2 bases between them. The CDR3 is made up of 11 amino acids. In germline, CDR1 is SGHRS, CDR2 YFSETQ.

V usage is TRBV30 and J usage is TRBJ1-2; TRBD1 aligns across 8 bases. Germline CDR1 is GTSNPN and CDR2 is SVGIG (reference sequence). The CDR3 sequence is 15 residues long. V trimming: 3 bases; J trimming: 6 bases; junction bases outside the gene matches: 12. CDR3 coding DNA: TGTGCCTGGAGCAGGGGGCCCGGCACAAAAGATGGCTACACCTTC. This encodes CAWSRGPGTKDGYTF.

J is TRBJ1-3 and V is TRBV6-2 or TRBV6-3, with D possibly TRBD1 on 6 matching bases. Germline lookup yields CDR1 MNHEY and CDR2 SVGEGT. Trimming stripped 2 bases from V and 3 bases from J, with 14 bases between. This CDR3 comprises 16 residues. The CDR3 nucleotides are TGTGCCAGCAGTTACGGACTCCAGGGGAATGGAAACACCATATATTTT. It encodes CASSYGLQGNGNTIYF.

The rearrangement uses TRBV6-1 and TRBJ2-3; 9 nucleotides line up with TRBD1. Trimming cost V 0 bases and J 0 bases; bases outside gene matches: 7. This CDR3 contains 18 residues. The V gene's germline CDR1 is MNHNS and CDR2 SASEGT. The CDR3 sequence: CASSEAGQGIGSTDTQYF. The CDR3 region has the DNA TGTGCCAGCAGTGAAGCGGGACAGGGCATCGGTAGCACAGATACGCAGTATTTT.

The J gene is TRBJ1-6, the V gene TRBV9, with D perhaps matching TRBD1 (5 bases). Germline V gene data show CDR1 as SGDLS and CDR2 as YYNGEE. This CDR3 comprises 12 residues. V gave up 3 bases and J gave up 12 bases, with 10 bases separating them. CDR3 loop: CASSAPGGPLHF. The CDR3, as DNA: TGTGCCAGCAGCGCCCCTGGGGGACCCCTCCACTTT.

Only a few counts were recorded for this clone. The chain carries TRBV5-1 and TRBJ1-1; D not certain. This CDR3 has 12 residues. Trimming stripped 0 bases from V and 6 bases from J, with 6 bases between. CDR1 SGHRS and CDR2 YFSETQ come from the germline V gene. The DNA for the CDR3 is TGCGCCAGCAGCTTGGAGCACTCTGAAGCTTTCTTT. It specifies CASSLEHSEAFF. The full variable domain, rest sourced from reference TRBV5-1 and TRBJ1-1, is KAGVTQTPRYLIKTRGQQVTLSCSPISGHRSVSWYQQTPGQGLQFLFEYFSETQRNKGNFPGRFSGRQFSNSRSEMNVSTLELGDSALYLCASSLEHSEAFFGQGTRLTVV.

The chain joins TRBV2 to TRBJ2-1, with 11 bases that match TRBD2. The germline V gene encodes CDR1 SNHLY and CDR2 FYNNEI. The CDR3 is made up of 15 amino acids. V trimming: 6 bases; J trimming: 0 bases; junction bases outside the gene matches: 1. The DNA of the CDR3 is TGTGCCAGCAGCCTAGCGGGAGGCTCCTACAATGAGCAGTTCTTC. Residues: CASSLAGGSYNEQFF.

The chain couples TRBV18 to TRBJ2-7; TRBD1 is a possible D gene (5 bases). V was trimmed by 1 base and J by 0 bases, leaving 10 bases between them. This CDR3 is 15 amino acids long. Germline CDR1 and CDR2: KGHSH and LQKENI. CDR3: CASSPQGASSYEQYF. CDR3 in DNA: TGTGCCAGCTCACCACAAGGGGCCAGCTCCTACGAGCAGTACTTC.

This rearrangement joins TRBV6-6 to TRBJ1-4, with D possibly matching TRBD1 (6 bases). Germline-derived CDR1 and CDR2 are MNHNY and SVGAGI (reference sequence). V was clipped by 5 bases and J by 5 bases, with 18 bases between them. The CDR3 is 16 amino acids. Here the CDR3 DNA reads TGTGCCAGCAGTGTGGGGGCCGGGTTCTTAAATGAAAAACTGTTTTTT. This codes for CASSVGAGFLNEKLFF.

This chain joins TRBV20-1 and TRBJ2-2; TRBD2 matches at 9 bases. There are 16 residues in the CDR3. Per the germline V gene, CDR1 is DFQATT and CDR2 is SNEGSKA (reference sequence). V was clipped by 3 bases and J by 7 bases; unmatched bases: 12. The CDR3: CSASGSGSVNFGELFF. The CDR3 bases are TGCAGTGCTAGTGGTAGCGGGAGCGTAAACTTCGGGGAGCTGTTTTTT.

This chain connects TRBV5-1 to TRBJ1-6, with no clear D. CDR1 and CDR2 from the germline V gene are SGHRS and YFSETQ. This CDR3 region has 13 residues. The V gene lost 4 bases and the J gene lost 8 bases, with 10 bases spanning the gap. This CDR3 is CASSGRVDSPLHF. The CDR3, as DNA: TGCGCCAGCAGCGGTCGGGTGGATTCACCCCTCCACTTT.

This clone was counted between two and nine times. The V and J genes are TRBV5-1 and TRBJ2-6, with TRBD1 as a possible D gene (6 bases). Germline assignment: CDR1 SGHRS and CDR2 YFSETQ. The CDR3 spans 14 residues. V was cut by 4 bases and J by 4 bases, with 9 bases left in between. The chain's CDR3 is CASSQGGGANVLTF. In nucleotides, the CDR3 is TGCGCCAGCAGCCAAGGGGGAGGGGCCAACGTCCTGACTTTC.

There are a few counts of this clone. The chain couples TRBV5-6 to TRBJ2-5; D is possibly TRBD1 (6 bases). V was shortened by 0 bases and J by 7 bases, with 16 bases between the two germline ends. Germline assignment: CDR1 SGHDT and CDR2 YYEEEE. This CDR3 is built from 15 residues. CDR3 region: CASSLGTELFATQYF. In DNA, the CDR3 is TGTGCCAGCAGCTTGGGGACAGAGCTTTTCGCGACCCAGTACTTC.

This chain connects TRBV7-9 to TRBJ2-1; 8 positions agree with TRBD2. The germline V gene has CDR1 SEHNR and CDR2 FQNEAQ (reference sequence). Unmatched junction bases numbered 14, after V lost 5 bases and J lost 8 bases. The CDR3 has 16 amino acids. CDR3 residues: CASSARGLAQEDEQFF. For the CDR3, the DNA is TGTGCCAGCAGCGCCAGAGGACTAGCCCAGGAGGATGAGCAGTTCTTC.